The next 8 T cell receptor beta chains were all read from a single sample in a study of blood T cells in healthy people across ages. Sample-barcoded 5' priming and a J-beta primer mix drove a second PCR of roughly 6 to 12 cycles. One entry per CDR3 protein, called by TCRdb with MiXCR from the 5' RACE reads. The data hold roughly 650,000 distinct CDR3 sequences, with roughly 32% observed a single time. Input material: blood. All receptors derive from a woman aged 80 or older in good health.

This chain uses TRBV12-3 or TRBV12-4 with TRBJ1-2; 8 bases line up with TRBD1. This CDR3 spans 14 amino acids. V was clipped by 3 bases and J by 3 bases; unmatched bases: 3. CDR3 protein: CASSFGQGYYGYTF. Here the CDR3 DNA reads TGTGCCAGCAGTTTTGGACAGGGTTACTATGGCTACACCTTC.

The V call is TRBV29-1, the J call TRBJ1-1; D is perhaps TRBD1 (5 bases). The ends were cut back, 1 base at V and 2 bases at J, with 17 bases in the middle. The CDR3 sequence is 16 residues long. Germline V lookup: CDR1 SQVTM, CDR2 ANQGSEA. This chain's CDR3 is CSVEATRGGVNTEAFF. CDR3 coding DNA: TGCAGCGTTGAAGCAACACGTGGGGGTGTTAACACTGAAGCTTTCTTT.

This clonotype was seen ten or more times. The genes are TRBV29-1 and TRBJ1-5, with 7 bases fitting TRBD1. This CDR3 has 13 amino acids. The V gene end was trimmed by 1 base and the J gene end by 4 bases; junction bases not matched to a gene: 1. Germline CDR1 and CDR2: SQVTM and ANQGSEA. CDR3 in amino acids: CSVEGGQNQPQHF. The CDR3 DNA reads TGCAGCGTTGAAGGGGGACAGAATCAGCCCCAGCATTTT.

This clonotype was counted many times. In nucleotides, the CDR3 is TGTGCCAGCAGCTCCGGGGAGGGAGCGAATGGCTACACCTTC. Its protein product is CASSSGEGANGYTF. The chain recombines TRBV7-3 with TRBJ1-2; D uncertain. The CDR3 sequence is 14 residues long. Germline V gives CDR1 SGHTA, CDR2 FQGTGA. V was trimmed by 4 bases and J by 6 bases, leaving 15 bases between them.

V usage is TRBV7-2 and J usage is TRBJ2-2; D is unclear. The CDR3 length is 15 residues. Trimming left V 3 bases short and J 0 bases short, with 8 bases between. CDR1 and CDR2 (germline): SGHTA, FQGNSA. The CDR3 is CASSLSPPNTGELFF. The CDR3 DNA is TGTGCCAGCAGCTTGTCCCCCCCGAACACCGGGGAGCTGTTTTTT. Full variable domain (remainder filled in from reference TRBV7-2 and TRBJ2-2): GAGVSQSPSNKVTEKGKDVELRCDPISGHTALYWYRQSLGQGLEFLIYFQGNSAPDKSGLPSDRFSAERTGGSVSTLTIQRTQQEDSAVYLCASSLSPPNTGELFFGEGSRLTVL.

This clonotype was recorded many times. The rearrangement uses TRBV19 and TRBJ1-2, with 9 bases fitting TRBD1. The CDR3 has 15 amino acids. J gave up 2 bases and V 4 bases, and 5 bases lay outside the gene matches. Germline V lookup: CDR1 LNHDA, CDR2 SQIVND (reference sequence). CDR3 amino acids: CASSTGTGSNYGYTF. CDR3 nucleotides: TGTGCCAGTAGTACCGGGACAGGGTCCAACTATGGCTACACCTTC.

This clonotype was found once. The chain uses TRBV4-2 and TRBJ2-5; 10 nucleotides line up with TRBD2. CDR1 is LGHNA, CDR2 YNFKEQ, per germline. The CDR3 is 16 amino acids. V shed 0 bases and J 11 bases; nucleotides not matched to a gene: 12. The CDR3 region is CASSQDSGGTGGGQYF. CDR3 coding DNA: TGTGCCAGCAGCCAAGATAGCGGGGGGACTGGCGGGGGGCAGTACTTC.

This clonotype was observed at least ten times. The chain has TRBV15 and TRBJ2-2, with 12 bases aligning to TRBD2. CDR3 length: 17 residues. CDR1 is LNHNV, CDR2 YYDKDF, per germline (reference sequence). The V and J ends lost 5 bases and 5 bases, in that order; junction bases with no gene match: 9. The chain's CDR3 is CATSGKPSGGVTGELFF. CDR3 DNA sequence: TGTGCCACCAGCGGGAAGCCTAGCGGGGGGGTGACCGGGGAGCTGTTTTTT.